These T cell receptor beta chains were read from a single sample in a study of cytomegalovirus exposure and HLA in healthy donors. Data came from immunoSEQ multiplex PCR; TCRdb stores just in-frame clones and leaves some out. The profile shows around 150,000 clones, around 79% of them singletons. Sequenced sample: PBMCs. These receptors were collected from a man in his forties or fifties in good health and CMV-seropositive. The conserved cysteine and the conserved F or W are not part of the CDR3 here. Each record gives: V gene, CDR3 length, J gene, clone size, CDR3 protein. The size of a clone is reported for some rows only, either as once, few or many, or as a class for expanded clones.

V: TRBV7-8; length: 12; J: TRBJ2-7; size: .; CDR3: ASSSAGGKNEQY
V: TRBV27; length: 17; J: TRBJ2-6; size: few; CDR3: ASSPRTGIPLSGANVLT
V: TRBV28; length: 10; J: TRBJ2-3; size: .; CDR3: ASSLTVDTQY
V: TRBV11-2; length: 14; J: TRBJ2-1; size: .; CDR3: ASSHTGLAGGNEQF
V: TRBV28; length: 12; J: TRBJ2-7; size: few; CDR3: ASSEGTGFHEQY
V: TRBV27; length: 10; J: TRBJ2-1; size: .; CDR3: ASASRTGTEF
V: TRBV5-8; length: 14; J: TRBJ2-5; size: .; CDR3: ASSLWEREIEETQY
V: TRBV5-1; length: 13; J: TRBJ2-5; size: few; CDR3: ASSPGGTVQETQY
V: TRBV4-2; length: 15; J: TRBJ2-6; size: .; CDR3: ASSQGQGRSGANVLT
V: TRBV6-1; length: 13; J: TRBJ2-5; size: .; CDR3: ASAFERAVVGTQY
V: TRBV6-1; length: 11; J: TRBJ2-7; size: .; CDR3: ASSDWGRSEQY
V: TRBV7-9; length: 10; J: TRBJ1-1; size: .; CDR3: SSSTQGHEAF
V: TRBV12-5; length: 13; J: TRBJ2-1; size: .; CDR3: ASGLPGLAYNEQF
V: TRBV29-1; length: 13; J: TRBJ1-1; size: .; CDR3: SVAPGRRGDTEAF
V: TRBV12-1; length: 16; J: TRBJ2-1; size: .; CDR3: ASSFRRLSAEQYNEQF
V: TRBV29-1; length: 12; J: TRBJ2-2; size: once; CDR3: SVETGPYTGELF
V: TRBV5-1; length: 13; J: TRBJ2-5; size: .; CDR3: ASSLRQGNQETQY
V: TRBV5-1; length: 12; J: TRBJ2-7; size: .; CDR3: ASSLRGLSYEQY
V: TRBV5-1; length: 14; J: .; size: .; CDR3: ASSLGPEVLSYEQY
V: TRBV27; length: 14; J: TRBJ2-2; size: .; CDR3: ASSLHRVDPTGELF
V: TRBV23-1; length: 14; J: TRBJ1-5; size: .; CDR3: ASSRLRTAYNQPQH
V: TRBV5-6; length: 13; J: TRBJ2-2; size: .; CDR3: ASSIAAANTGELF
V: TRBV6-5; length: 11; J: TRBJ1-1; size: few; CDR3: ASRRLGGTEAF
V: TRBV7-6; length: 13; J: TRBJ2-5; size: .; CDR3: ASSLRTSLGETQY
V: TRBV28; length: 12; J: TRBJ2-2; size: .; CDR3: ARGAGANTGELF
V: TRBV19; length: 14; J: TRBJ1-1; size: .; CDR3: ASSIMAGSSNTEAF
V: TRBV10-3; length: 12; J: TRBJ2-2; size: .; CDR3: AISPGLRIGELF
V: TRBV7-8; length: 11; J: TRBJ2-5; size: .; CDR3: ASGGGELETQY
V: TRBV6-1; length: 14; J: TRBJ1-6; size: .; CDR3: ASSDGGASYNSPLH
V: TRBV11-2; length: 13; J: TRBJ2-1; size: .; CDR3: ASSAGPSSYNEQF
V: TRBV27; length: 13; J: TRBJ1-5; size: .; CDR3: ASSPGEPSNQPQH
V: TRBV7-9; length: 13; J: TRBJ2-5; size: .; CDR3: ASSLLGRLQETQY
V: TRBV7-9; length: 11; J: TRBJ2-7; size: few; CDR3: SGTGTVVDEQY
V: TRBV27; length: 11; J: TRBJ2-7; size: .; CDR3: ASSLQGGYEQY
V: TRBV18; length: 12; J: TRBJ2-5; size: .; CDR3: ASSLGQGVETQY
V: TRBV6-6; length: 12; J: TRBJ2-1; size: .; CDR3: ASSYPEPYNEQF
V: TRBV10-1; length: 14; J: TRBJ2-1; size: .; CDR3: ASSDLRGSSYNEQF
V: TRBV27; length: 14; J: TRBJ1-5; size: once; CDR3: ASSFRSTGSNQPQH
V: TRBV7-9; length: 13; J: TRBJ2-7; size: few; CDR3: ASSLSAGGPYEQY